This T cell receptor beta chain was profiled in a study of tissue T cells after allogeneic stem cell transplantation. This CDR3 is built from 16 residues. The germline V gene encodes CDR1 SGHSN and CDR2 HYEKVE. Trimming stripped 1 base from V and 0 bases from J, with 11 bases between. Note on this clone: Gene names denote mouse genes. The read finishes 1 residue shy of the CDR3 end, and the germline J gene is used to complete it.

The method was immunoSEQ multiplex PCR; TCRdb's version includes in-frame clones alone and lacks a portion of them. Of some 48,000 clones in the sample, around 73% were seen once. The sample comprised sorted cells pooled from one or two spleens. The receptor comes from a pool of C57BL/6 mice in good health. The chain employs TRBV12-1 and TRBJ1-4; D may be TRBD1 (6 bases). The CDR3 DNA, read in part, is TGTGCCAGCTCTCTGGACAGAAAATTTTCCAACGAAAGATTATTT. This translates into CASSLDRKFSNERLF. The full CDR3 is CASSLDRKFSNERLFF.